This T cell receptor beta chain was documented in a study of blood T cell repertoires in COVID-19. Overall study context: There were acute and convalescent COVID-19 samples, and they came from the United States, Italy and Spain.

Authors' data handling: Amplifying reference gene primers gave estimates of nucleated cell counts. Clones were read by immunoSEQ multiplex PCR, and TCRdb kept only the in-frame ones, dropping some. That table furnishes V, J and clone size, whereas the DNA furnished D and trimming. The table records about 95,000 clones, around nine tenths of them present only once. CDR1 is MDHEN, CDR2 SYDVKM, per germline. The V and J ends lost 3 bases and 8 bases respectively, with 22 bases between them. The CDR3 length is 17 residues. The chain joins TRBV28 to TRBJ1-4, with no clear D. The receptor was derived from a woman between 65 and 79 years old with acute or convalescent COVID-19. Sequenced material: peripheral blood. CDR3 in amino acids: CASSFRRVSGWVEKLFF. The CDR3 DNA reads TGTGCCAGCAGTTTTCGGCGCGTCTCGGGGTGGGTCGAAAAACTGTTTTTT.